One sample yielded the 15 T cell receptor beta chains listed below, sequenced in a study of blood T cell repertoires in COVID-19 (dated by TCRdb to about 2020). The library was prepared using the immunoSEQ multiplex PCR assay. Entries here come from immuneACCESS through TCRdb and include only in-frame sequences with V and J called. Some clones fail to appear in such tables; in the studies checked, an unresolved V gene covers under half of the shortfall, and the cause of the remainder is unknown. In this sample the table shows almost 20,000 clones, approximately 84% of which occur a single time. Around 32% of the sample comes from the top ten. The sequencing input was peripheral blood. These receptors originate from a human donor with active COVID-19. The donor label of this sample is uncertain.

The chain has TRBV7-3 and TRBJ2-7; D remains unclear. The germline gives CDR1 SGHTA, CDR2 FQGTGA. Trimming cost V 2 bases and J 6 bases, with 11 bases left between them. CDR3 length: 13 residues. The CDR3, as DNA: TGTGCCAGCAGCTTAGGCCCACCAAGCGAGCAGTACTTC. It yields the protein CASSLGPPSEQYF.

The chain employs TRBV10-3 and TRBJ2-7; 12 bases line up with TRBD2. The CDR3 has 14 amino acids. From germline, CDR1 is ENHRY and CDR2 SYGVKD. Losses at the gene ends were 10 bases for V and 2 bases for J; bases not matched to a gene: 6. CDR3: CATRTSGTPYEQYF. As DNA, the CDR3 is TGTGCCACCCGGACTAGCGGGACCCCCTACGAGCAGTACTTC.

The gene calls are TRBV25-1 and TRBJ1-1; perhaps TRBD1 as D (5 bases). Germline V lookup: CDR1 MGHDK, CDR2 SYGVNS. Trimming stripped 1 base from V and 1 base from J, with 7 bases between. The CDR3 covers 14 residues. The CDR3 spells CASSEWGGNTEAFF. CDR3 sequence (DNA): TGTGCCAGCAGTGAATGGGGGGGGAACACTGAAGCTTTCTTT.

The rearrangement links TRBV4-2 to TRBJ2-3, with 8 nucleotides matching TRBD2. The CDR3 contains 15 residues. V was clipped by 0 bases and J by 4 bases; unmatched bases: 3. Per germline, CDR1 LGHNA and CDR2 YNFKEQ. The CDR3 protein is CASSQEWRGADTQYF. For the CDR3, the DNA is TGTGCCAGCAGCCAAGAATGGCGGGGGGCAGATACGCAGTATTTT.

The rearrangement uses TRBV6-2 or TRBV6-3 and TRBJ2-7, with 9 bases lining up with TRBD1. The CDR3 totals 18 residues. CDR1 and CDR2 (germline): MNHEY, SVGEGT. V lost 4 bases to trimming and J lost 3 bases; unmatched junction nucleotides: 16. The CDR3 sequence is CASSFDTPGQGVGYEQYF. The CDR3 DNA is TGTGCCAGCAGTTTCGACACACCGGGACAGGGCGTTGGCTACGAGCAGTACTTC.

The V and J genes are TRBV11-3 and TRBJ2-1; 12 bases align to TRBD2. J lost 9 bases, V lost 2 bases, and 5 bases had no gene match. Germline-derived CDR1 and CDR2 are SGHNT and YENEEA. The length of the CDR3 is 15 residues. CDR3 sequence (DNA): TGTGCCAGCAGCTTACGACTAGCGGGAGCAACTGAGCAGTTCTTC. Protein sequence: CASSLRLAGATEQFF.

The genes are TRBV7-2 and TRBJ1-2, with 9 bases matching TRBD1. The CDR3 loop spans 15 amino acids. V was clipped by 5 bases and J by 7 bases; unmatched bases: 11. Germline V gene sequence: CDR1 SGHTA, CDR2 FQGNSA. The CDR3 DNA follows: TGTGCCAGCAGCGGTCGGACAGGGGTCCGACGTGGCTACACCTTC. Protein sequence: CASSGRTGVRRGYTF.

The V call is TRBV14, the J call TRBJ2-1, with 9 positions matching TRBD1. The CDR3 totals 15 residues. Germline trimming cut 6 bases from V and 5 bases from J; bases unmatched to any gene: 8. Germline V lookup: CDR1 SGHDN, CDR2 FVKESK. CDR3 sequence (DNA): TGTGCCAGCAGGGACACAGGGGGCCTCCACAATGAGCAGTTCTTC. Translated: CASRDTGGLHNEQFF.

V usage is TRBV10-2 and J usage is TRBJ1-1; 8 positions agree with TRBD1. Per the germline V gene, CDR1 is WSHSY and CDR2 is SAAADI. CDR3 length equals 14 residues. The V and J ends lost 8 bases and 0 bases, in that order; junction bases with no gene match: 5. As DNA, the CDR3 is TGCGCCAGCCGAAGGGACAGGTTGAACACTGAAGCTTTCTTT. Translation gives CASRRDRLNTEAFF.

This chain uses TRBV15 with TRBJ1-3; D not resolved. The CDR3 is 17 residues long. The germline V gene has CDR1 LNHNV and CDR2 YYDKDF (reference sequence). Trimming removed 0 bases from V and 0 bases from J, with 12 bases in between. The CDR3 region has the DNA TGTGCCACCAGCAGAGAAGCGGTAGTCTTCTCTGGAAACACCATATATTTT. Amino acid sequence: CATSREAVVFSGNTIYF.

V and J are TRBV9 and TRBJ2-5; D call uncertain. Deletions cut 4 bases from V and 1 base from J, with 8 bases between. The CDR3 extends over 13 amino acids. Germline V gives CDR1 SGDLS, CDR2 YYNGEE. The CDR3, as DNA: TGTGCCAGCAGCCCACATGGCCAAGAGACCCAGTACTTC. Its translation: CASSPHGQETQYF.

J is TRBJ1-3 and V is TRBV19, with D tentatively TRBD1 (6 bases). V was clipped by 7 bases and J by 0 bases, with 10 bases between them. The CDR3 has 14 amino acids. Germline V gene sequence: CDR1 LNHDA, CDR2 SQIVND (reference sequence). Here the CDR3 DNA reads TGTGCCAGTACAAAACAGGGCTCTGGAAACACCATATATTTT. The encoded protein is CASTKQGSGNTIYF.

CDR3 nucleotides: TGTGCCAGCAGCCTTAGCGGGGGAGAGATCTACGAGCAGTACTTC. Protein sequence: CASSLSGGEIYEQYF. V and J are TRBV6-2 or TRBV6-3 and TRBJ2-7; 9 positions match TRBD2. Germline V gives CDR1 MNHEY, CDR2 SVGEGT. The V segment lost 6 bases and the J segment 3 bases; nucleotides outside the gene matches: 9. The CDR3 extends over 15 amino acids.

The V and J genes are TRBV24-1 and TRBJ1-1; D is uncertain. V lost 12 bases and J 2 bases, leaving 18 bases between the germline ends. The CDR3 runs 14 residues. From germline, CDR1 is KGHDR and CDR2 SFDVKD. The CDR3 reads CAGRPYGGNTEAFF. Written as DNA, the CDR3 is TGTGCCGGCCGGCCCTACGGCGGCAACACTGAAGCTTTCTTT.

This rearrangement joins TRBV19 to TRBJ1-1, with D uncertain. The CDR3 has 14 residues. Trimming removed 6 bases from V and 3 bases from J, with 14 bases in between. Looked up from germline, CDR1 is LNHDA and CDR2 is SQIVND (reference sequence). CDR3 protein: CASRPGGKDTEAFF. The CDR3 DNA is TGTGCCAGTAGACCGGGAGGGAAGGACACTGAAGCTTTCTTT.